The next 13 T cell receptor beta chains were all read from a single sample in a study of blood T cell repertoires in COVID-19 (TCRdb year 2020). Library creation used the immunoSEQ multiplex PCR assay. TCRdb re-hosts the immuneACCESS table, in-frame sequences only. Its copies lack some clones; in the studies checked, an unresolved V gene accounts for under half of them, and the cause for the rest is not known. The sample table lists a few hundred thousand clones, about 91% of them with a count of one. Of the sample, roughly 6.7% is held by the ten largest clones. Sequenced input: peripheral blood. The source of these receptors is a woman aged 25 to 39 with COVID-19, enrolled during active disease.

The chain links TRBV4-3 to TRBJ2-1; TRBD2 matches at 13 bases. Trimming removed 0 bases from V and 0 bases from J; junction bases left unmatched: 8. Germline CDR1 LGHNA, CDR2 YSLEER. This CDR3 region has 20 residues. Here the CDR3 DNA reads TGCGCCAGCAGCCAAGATCCCCCAGGGACTAGCGGGACCTCCTACAATGAGCAGTTCTTC. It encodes CASSQDPPGTSGTSYNEQFF.

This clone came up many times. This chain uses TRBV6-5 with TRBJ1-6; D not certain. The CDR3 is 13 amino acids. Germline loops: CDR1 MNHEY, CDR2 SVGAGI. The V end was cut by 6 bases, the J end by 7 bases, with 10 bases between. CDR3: CASRQLRNSPLHF. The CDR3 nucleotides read TGTGCCAGCAGACAACTCAGGAATTCACCCCTCCACTTT.

CDR3 nucleotides: TGTGCCAGCAGTCCGGACATTCCCTCTGGGGCCAACGTCCTGACTTTC. This sequence encodes CASSPDIPSGANVLTF. The chain has TRBV6-6 and TRBJ2-6; D perhaps matches TRBD1 (5 bases). There are 16 residues in the CDR3. Per germline, CDR1 MNHNY and CDR2 SVGAGI (reference sequence). Trimming left V 5 bases short and J 0 bases short, with 11 bases between.

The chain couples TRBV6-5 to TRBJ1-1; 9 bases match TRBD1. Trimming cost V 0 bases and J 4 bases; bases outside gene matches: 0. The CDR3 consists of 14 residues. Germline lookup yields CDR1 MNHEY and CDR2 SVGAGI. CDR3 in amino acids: CASSYSQGATEAFF. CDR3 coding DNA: TGTGCCAGCAGTTACTCACAGGGGGCCACTGAAGCTTTCTTT.

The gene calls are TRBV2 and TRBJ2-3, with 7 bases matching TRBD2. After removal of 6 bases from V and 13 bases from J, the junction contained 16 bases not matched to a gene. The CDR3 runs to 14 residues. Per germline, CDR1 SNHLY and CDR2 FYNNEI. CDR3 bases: TGTGCCAGCAGCGGGGGGAGGGCCGGAGGTGGCGAGTATTTT. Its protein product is CASSGGRAGGGEYF.

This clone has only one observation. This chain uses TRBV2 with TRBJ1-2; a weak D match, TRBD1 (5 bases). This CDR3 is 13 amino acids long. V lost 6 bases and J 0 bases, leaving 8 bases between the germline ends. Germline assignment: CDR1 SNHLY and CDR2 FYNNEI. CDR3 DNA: TGTGCCAGCAGCAGGGCTTCTAACTATGGCTACACCTTC. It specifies CASSRASNYGYTF.

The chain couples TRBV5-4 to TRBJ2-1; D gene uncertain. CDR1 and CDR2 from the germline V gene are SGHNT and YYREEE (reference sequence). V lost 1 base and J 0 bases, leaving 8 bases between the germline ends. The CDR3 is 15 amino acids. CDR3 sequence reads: CASSLIQSSYNEQFF. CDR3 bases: TGTGCCAGCAGCTTGATACAGAGCTCCTACAATGAGCAGTTCTTC.

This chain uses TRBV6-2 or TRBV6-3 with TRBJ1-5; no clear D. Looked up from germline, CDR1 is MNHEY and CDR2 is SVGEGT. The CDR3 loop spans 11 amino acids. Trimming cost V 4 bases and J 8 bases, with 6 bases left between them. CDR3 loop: CASSSEEPQHF. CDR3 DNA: TGTGCCAGCAGTTCGGAGGAGCCCCAGCATTTT.

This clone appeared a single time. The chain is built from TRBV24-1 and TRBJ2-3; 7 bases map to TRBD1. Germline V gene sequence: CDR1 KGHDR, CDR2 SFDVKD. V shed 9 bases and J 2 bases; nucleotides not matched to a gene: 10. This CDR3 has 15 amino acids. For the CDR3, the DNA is TGTGCCACCCACCCCGGGACAGCCAACACAGATACGCAGTATTTT. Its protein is CATHPGTANTDTQYF.

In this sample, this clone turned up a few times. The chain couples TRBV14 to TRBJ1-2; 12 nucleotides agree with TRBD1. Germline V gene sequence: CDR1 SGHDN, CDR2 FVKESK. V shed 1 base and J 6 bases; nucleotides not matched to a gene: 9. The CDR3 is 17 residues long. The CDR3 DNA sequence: TGTGCCAGCAGCCAAGTCCCGATGGGACAGGGGGCGCATGGCTACACCTTC. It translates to CASSQVPMGQGAHGYTF.

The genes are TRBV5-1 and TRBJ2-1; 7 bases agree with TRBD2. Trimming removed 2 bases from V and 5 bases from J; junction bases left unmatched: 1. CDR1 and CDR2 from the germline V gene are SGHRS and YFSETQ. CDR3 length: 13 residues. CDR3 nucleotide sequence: TGCGCCAGCAGCTTCGGACTAGACAATGAGCAGTTCTTC. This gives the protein CASSFGLDNEQFF.

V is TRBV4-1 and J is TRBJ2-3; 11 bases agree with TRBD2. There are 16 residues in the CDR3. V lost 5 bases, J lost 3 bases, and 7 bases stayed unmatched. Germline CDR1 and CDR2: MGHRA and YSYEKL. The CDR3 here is CASSSLAGGRTDTQYF. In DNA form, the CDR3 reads TGCGCCAGCAGCTCTTTAGCGGGAGGGAGAACAGATACGCAGTATTTT.

The CDR3 sequence is CASSLVFGGQETQYF. CDR3 sequence (DNA): TGTGCCAGCAGCTTAGTTTTTGGGGGGCAAGAGACCCAGTACTTC. This chain uses TRBV7-6 with TRBJ2-5, with D possibly TRBD2 on 6 matching bases. The V end lost 1 base, the J end lost 2 bases, and 11 bases lay between the germline ends. CDR1 and CDR2 from the germline V gene are SGHVS and FNYEAQ. This CDR3 contains 15 residues.